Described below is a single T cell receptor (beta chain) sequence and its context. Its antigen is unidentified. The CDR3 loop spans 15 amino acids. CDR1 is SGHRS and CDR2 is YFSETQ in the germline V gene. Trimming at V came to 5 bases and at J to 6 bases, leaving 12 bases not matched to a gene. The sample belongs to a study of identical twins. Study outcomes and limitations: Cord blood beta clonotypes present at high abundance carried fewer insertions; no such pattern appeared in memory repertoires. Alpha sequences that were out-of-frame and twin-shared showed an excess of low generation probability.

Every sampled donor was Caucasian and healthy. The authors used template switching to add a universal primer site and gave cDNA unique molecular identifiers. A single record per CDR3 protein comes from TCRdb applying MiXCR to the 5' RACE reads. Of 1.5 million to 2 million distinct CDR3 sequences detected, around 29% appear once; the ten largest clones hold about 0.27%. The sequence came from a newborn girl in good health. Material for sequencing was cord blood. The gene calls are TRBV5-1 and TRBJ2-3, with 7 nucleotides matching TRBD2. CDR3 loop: CASRNSGSLEDTQYF. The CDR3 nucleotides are TGCGCCAGCAGGAATAGCGGGTCCCTTGAGGATACGCAGTATTTT.